Listed below are T cell receptor beta chains from one sample, sequenced in a study of breast tumors, draining lymph nodes, adjacent tissues. MiXCR, run by TCRdb on the multiplex PCR reads, gives a single entry per CDR3 protein. The repertoire holds around 50,000 distinct CDR3 sequences, with 23% as singletons. Specimen: breast tumor tissue. The origin of the receptors is a female donor with breast cancer. Some clones in this sample may be carry-over from other donors' samples. Both conserved end residues are part of each CDR3. Each record gives: D gene, V gene, clone size, J gene, CDR3 protein, CDR3 DNA. D genes are given only for firm matches. Rows give clone size only sometimes, using once, few, many, or a class for an expanded clone.

D gene: TRBD1
V gene: TRBV9
clone size: many
J gene: TRBJ2-7
CDR3 protein: CASSGEKGAPYEQYF
CDR3 DNA: TGTGCCAGCAGCGGAGAAAAGGGGGCGCCCTACGAGCAGTACTTC

D gene: .
V gene: TRBV18
clone size: many
J gene: TRBJ2-7
CDR3 protein: CASSLIWEQYF
CDR3 DNA: TGTGCCAGCTCACTAATATGGGAGCAGTACTTC

D gene: TRBD2
V gene: TRBV5-6
clone size: many
J gene: TRBJ2-1
CDR3 protein: CASSRLAGGYNEQFF
CDR3 DNA: TGTGCCAGCAGCCGCCTAGCGGGGGGCTACAATGAGCAGTTCTTC

D gene: .
V gene: TRBV7-9
clone size: many
J gene: TRBJ2-5
CDR3 protein: CASSLNAATQYF
CDR3 DNA: TGTGCCAGCAGCTTAAATGCGGCTACCCAGTACTTC

D gene: TRBD1
V gene: TRBV28
clone size: few
J gene: TRBJ2-7
CDR3 protein: CASSLGTGKSVHEQYF
CDR3 DNA: TGTGCCAGCAGTTTAGGGACAGGGAAATCTGTCCACGAGCAGTACTTC

D gene: TRBD2
V gene: TRBV6-6
clone size: .
J gene: TRBJ2-3
CDR3 protein: CASSYSRSGSTDTQYF
CDR3 DNA: TGTGCCAGCAGTTACTCGCGTAGCGGGAGCACAGATACGCAGTATTTT

D gene: .
V gene: TRBV6-5
clone size: many
J gene: TRBJ1-5
CDR3 protein: CASGHFRDGGQPQHF
CDR3 DNA: TGTGCCAGCGGCCACTTCCGGGACGGGGGTCAGCCCCAGCATTTT

D gene: .
V gene: TRBV20-1
clone size: many
J gene: TRBJ1-4
CDR3 protein: CSARRLTDEKLFF
CDR3 DNA: TGCAGTGCTAGAAGGCTGACTGATGAAAAACTGTTTTTT

D gene: .
V gene: TRBV6-1
clone size: .
J gene: TRBJ1-5
CDR3 protein: CASSENRSPNQPQHF
CDR3 DNA: TGTGCCAGCAGTGAAAACCGGTCCCCCAATCAGCCCCAGCATTTT

D gene: TRBD1
V gene: TRBV6-1
clone size: many
J gene: TRBJ1-6
CDR3 protein: CASSQTGTGRSYNSPLHF
CDR3 DNA: TGTGCCAGCAGTCAGACCGGGACAGGGAGGTCCTATAATTCACCCCTCCACTTT

D gene: .
V gene: TRBV6-5
clone size: many
J gene: TRBJ1-2
CDR3 protein: CASSYSGQSLPLYGYTF
CDR3 DNA: TGTGCCAGCAGTTACTCCGGACAGTCACTCCCCCTCTATGGCTACACCTTC

D gene: .
V gene: TRBV7-3
clone size: many
J gene: TRBJ2-2
CDR3 protein: CASSLNSPPGGELFF
CDR3 DNA: TGTGCCAGCAGCTTAAACTCACCCCCCGGCGGGGAGCTGTTTTTT

D gene: .
V gene: TRBV5-1
clone size: many
J gene: TRBJ2-2
CDR3 protein: CASSPGSTLVSTGELFF
CDR3 DNA: TGCGCCAGCAGCCCAGGGAGCACACTTGTCTCCACCGGGGAGCTGTTTTTT

D gene: TRBD1
V gene: TRBV5-6
clone size: .
J gene: TRBJ2-2
CDR3 protein: CASSLGPGTGLTGELFF
CDR3 DNA: TGTGCCAGCAGCTTGGGCCCGGGGACAGGGCTCACCGGGGAGCTGTTTTTT

D gene: .
V gene: TRBV5-4
clone size: many
J gene: TRBJ1-2
CDR3 protein: CASSSGEGRVRYGYTF
CDR3 DNA: TGTGCCAGCAGCAGTGGGGAGGGACGTGTTCGATATGGCTACACCTTC

D gene: TRBD1
V gene: TRBV12-3/TRBV12-4
clone size: many
J gene: TRBJ1-5
CDR3 protein: CASSPAGTVNQPQHF
CDR3 DNA: TGTGCCAGCAGCCCTGCGGGGACAGTCAATCAGCCCCAGCATTTT

D gene: TRBD2
V gene: TRBV5-1
clone size: many
J gene: TRBJ2-7
CDR3 protein: CASSLTSGAYEQYF
CDR3 DNA: TGCGCCAGCAGCTTGACTAGCGGGGCCTACGAGCAGTACTTC

D gene: .
V gene: TRBV19
clone size: many
J gene: TRBJ2-6
CDR3 protein: CASNYGANVLTF
CDR3 DNA: TGTGCCAGTAATTATGGGGCCAACGTCCTGACTTTC

D gene: TRBD1
V gene: TRBV5-5
clone size: .
J gene: TRBJ1-6
CDR3 protein: CASSLVQGAHSPLHF
CDR3 DNA: TGTGCCAGCAGCTTGGTTCAGGGGGCACATTCACCCCTCCACTTT

D gene: TRBD2
V gene: TRBV5-1
clone size: .
J gene: TRBJ2-5
CDR3 protein: CASRAGTKETQYF
CDR3 DNA: TGCGCCAGCAGAGCGGGGACCAAAGAGACCCAGTACTTC

D gene: .
V gene: TRBV3-1
clone size: .
J gene: TRBJ1-4
CDR3 protein: CASSQRAHEKLFF
CDR3 DNA: TGTGCCAGCAGCCAACGAGCACATGAAAAACTGTTTTTT

D gene: TRBD1
V gene: TRBV19
clone size: many
J gene: TRBJ2-7
CDR3 protein: CASSAYRGSYEQYF
CDR3 DNA: TGTGCCAGTAGTGCCTACAGGGGTTCCTACGAGCAGTACTTC

D gene: TRBD2
V gene: TRBV4-1
clone size: many
J gene: TRBJ2-3
CDR3 protein: CASSQGPGLALRSDTQYF
CDR3 DNA: TGCGCCAGCAGCCAAGGGCCGGGACTAGCGCTTCGGTCAGATACGCAGTATTTT

D gene: .
V gene: TRBV12-3/TRBV12-4
clone size: many
J gene: TRBJ1-5
CDR3 protein: CASSLASGEPQHF
CDR3 DNA: TGTGCCAGCAGTTTAGCTTCGGGGGAGCCCCAGCATTTT

D gene: TRBD1
V gene: TRBV18
clone size: many
J gene: TRBJ1-6
CDR3 protein: CASSPNTPGQRNSPLHF
CDR3 DNA: TGTGCCAGCTCACCAAATACCCCGGGACAGCGTAATTCACCCCTCCACTTT

D gene: .
V gene: TRBV20-1
clone size: .
J gene: TRBJ2-1
CDR3 protein: CSARQGTYNEQFF
CDR3 DNA: TGCAGTGCTAGACAGGGGACCTACAATGAGCAGTTCTTC

D gene: .
V gene: TRBV20-1
clone size: many
J gene: TRBJ1-5
CDR3 protein: CSAMAGRVNQPQHF
CDR3 DNA: TGCAGTGCTATGGCCGGACGAGTCAATCAGCCCCAGCATTTT

D gene: .
V gene: TRBV9
clone size: many
J gene: TRBJ2-2
CDR3 protein: CASSVGGESTGELFF
CDR3 DNA: TGTGCCAGCAGCGTAGGGGGGGAGTCAACCGGGGAGCTGTTTTTT

D gene: .
V gene: TRBV5-1
clone size: many
J gene: TRBJ1-6
CDR3 protein: CASSFGGNTYNSPLHF
CDR3 DNA: TGCGCCAGCAGCTTTGGCGGAAACACCTATAATTCACCCCTCCACTTT

D gene: .
V gene: TRBV5-5
clone size: few
J gene: TRBJ1-4
CDR3 protein: CASSPISRLNEKLFF
CDR3 DNA: TGTGCCAGCAGCCCTATCTCCAGGTTGAATGAAAAACTGTTTTTT

D gene: .
V gene: TRBV6-1
clone size: many
J gene: TRBJ1-2
CDR3 protein: CAARGGQPSGYGYTF
CDR3 DNA: TGTGCCGCCAGGGGAGGGCAGCCCTCTGGCTATGGCTACACCTTC

D gene: .
V gene: TRBV4-2
clone size: .
J gene: TRBJ2-5
CDR3 protein: CASSQEQTALETQYF
CDR3 DNA: TGTGCCAGCAGCCAGGAGCAGACTGCCTTGGAGACCCAGTACTTC

D gene: .
V gene: TRBV15
clone size: many
J gene: TRBJ1-4
CDR3 protein: CATSGLFPAGVANEKLFF
CDR3 DNA: TGTGCCACCAGCGGGCTATTCCCGGCAGGGGTGGCTAATGAAAAACTGTTTTTT

D gene: .
V gene: TRBV20-1
clone size: .
J gene: TRBJ2-5
CDR3 protein: CSARSETQYF
CDR3 DNA: TGCAGTGCTAGAAGTGAGACCCAGTACTTC

D gene: .
V gene: TRBV10-3
clone size: many
J gene: TRBJ2-7
CDR3 protein: CAISESSEQYF
CDR3 DNA: TGTGCCATCAGTGAGTCCAGCGAGCAGTACTTC

D gene: TRBD1
V gene: TRBV7-2
clone size: many
J gene: TRBJ1-4
CDR3 protein: CASSLASRGQSEKLFF
CDR3 DNA: TGTGCCAGCAGCTTAGCGTCCAGGGGGCAGTCGGAAAAACTGTTTTTT

D gene: .
V gene: TRBV19
clone size: many
J gene: TRBJ1-6
CDR3 protein: CASSSYNSPLHF
CDR3 DNA: TGTGCCAGTAGCTCCTATAATTCACCCCTCCACTTT

D gene: TRBD2
V gene: TRBV20-1
clone size: .
J gene: TRBJ2-7
CDR3 protein: CGASGDLTYEQYF
CDR3 DNA: TGCGGTGCTAGCGGGGACTTAACCTACGAGCAGTATTTC

D gene: TRBD2
V gene: TRBV2
clone size: .
J gene: TRBJ2-4
CDR3 protein: CASSSGRAKNIQYF
CDR3 DNA: TGTGCCAGTAGCAGCGGGAGAGCCAAAAACATTCAGTACTTC

D gene: .
V gene: TRBV29-1
clone size: .
J gene: TRBJ2-7
CDR3 protein: CSVEEYSAGAGYEQYF
CDR3 DNA: TGCAGCGTTGAAGAGTATTCGGCAGGGGCTGGCTACGAGCAGTACTTC

D gene: TRBD1
V gene: TRBV9
clone size: many
J gene: TRBJ2-7
CDR3 protein: CASSATGEKRDEQYF
CDR3 DNA: TGTGCCAGCAGCGCAACAGGGGAAAAAAGGGACGAGCAGTACTTC

D gene: TRBD1
V gene: TRBV20-1
clone size: many
J gene: TRBJ1-2
CDR3 protein: CSARGGEGQLNYGYTF
CDR3 DNA: TGCAGTGCTAGGGGAGGAGAGGGACAGTTAAACTATGGCTACACCTTC